This record concerns one T cell receptor beta chain sequence. These data are taken from a study of beta chain features in type 1 diabetes. With V trimmed by 6 bases and J by 8 bases, 3 bases remained unmatched. CDR1 is SNHLY, CDR2 FYNNEI, per germline. There are 12 residues in the CDR3. As every portion of the isolated RNA was reverse transcribed, the sequencing read expressed TCRB transcripts. The protocol was immunoSEQ multiplex PCR, while the TCRdb copy is restricted to in-frame clones and leaves out a portion. The data hold roughly 500,000 clones, with 25% to 35% observed a single time. The origin of this receptor is a man younger than 30 in good health. Source material: naive CD4+ T cells from blood. The chain uses TRBV2 and TRBJ1-4, with TRBD1 matching over 7 bases. In DNA form, the CDR3 reads TGTGCCAGCAGGAAGGACAGGGAAAAACTGTTTTTT. Its protein is CASRKDREKLFF.